The source of this TCR beta chain is a study of Ad26.COV2.S vaccination and SARS-CoV-2 variants. Study as a whole: The COV1001 Ad26.COV2.S trial arm included the donor. Study-level results: Vaccine recipients showed a spike-specific TCR breadth that was higher than in placebo recipients. Responses of spike-specific T cells (both CD8+ and CD4+) reportedly showed substantial breadth after vaccination.

TCRdb's copy holds only in-frame clones and misses some; the assay was immunoSEQ multiplex PCR. The data show 430,000 or so clones, 89% seen once. For this clone: Its antigen is not known.

The germline gives CDR1 LNHNV, CDR2 YYDKDF (reference sequence). The V segment lost 0 bases and the J segment 5 bases; nucleotides outside the gene matches: 9. The CDR3 totals 18 residues. The treatment is: around 19 received Ad26.COV2.S at low or high dose, single or two shots; several received placebo; per-sample allocation not given. At day 63 after the first vaccine or placebo injection, samples were drawn. Ad26 vector vaccine expressed Wuhan-strain SARS-CoV-2 spike. This TCR was sampled from a person aged 18-60 years who received the Ad26.COV2.S COVID-19 vaccine or a placebo. The V and J genes are TRBV15 and TRBJ1-6, with 8 bases identical to TRBD1. The specimen was peripheral blood, collected in a trial of Ad26.COV2.S vaccine versus placebo. The CDR3, as DNA: TGTGCCACCAGCAGAGACGACAGGGGACCCCTCCATAATTCACCCCTCCACTTT. The encoded protein is CATSRDDRGPLHNSPLHF.